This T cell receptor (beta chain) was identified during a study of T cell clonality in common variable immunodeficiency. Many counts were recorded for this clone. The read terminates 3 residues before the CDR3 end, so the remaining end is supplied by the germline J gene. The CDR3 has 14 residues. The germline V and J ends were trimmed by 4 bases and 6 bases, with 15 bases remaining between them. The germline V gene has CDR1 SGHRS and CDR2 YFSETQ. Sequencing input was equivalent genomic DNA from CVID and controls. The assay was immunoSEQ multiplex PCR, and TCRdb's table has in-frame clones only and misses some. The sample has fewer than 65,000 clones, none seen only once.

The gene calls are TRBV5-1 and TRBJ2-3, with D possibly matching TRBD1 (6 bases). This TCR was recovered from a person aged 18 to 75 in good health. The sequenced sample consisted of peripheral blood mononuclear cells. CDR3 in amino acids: CASSLGTSEDTQYF. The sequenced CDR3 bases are TGCGCCAGCAGCCTCGGGACAAGCGAGGATACG.